Listed below are T cell receptor beta chains from one sample, sequenced in a study of CD8 T cells in Susac syndrome. A single record per CDR3 protein comes from TCRdb applying MiXCR to the immunoSEQ multiplex PCR reads. The sample lists approximately 210,000 distinct CDR3 sequences; roughly 96% were seen once. The sample comprised CD4+ T cells from PBMCs. These TCRs come from a human donor with multiple sclerosis. CDR3s include the opening cysteine and the closing phenylalanine or tryptophan. The D gene is left open where the match is weak. The size of a clone is reported for some rows only, either as once, few or many, or as a class for expanded clones.

TRBJ2-1,NA,TRBV19,NA,CASRGGFSYNEQFF,TGTGCCAGTAGGGGCGGGTTCTCCTACAATGAGCAGTTCTTC
TRBJ2-7,TRBD2,TRBV25-1,NA,CASSLGGSMSYEQYF,TGTGCCAGCAGTCTTGGCGGGAGTATGTCCTACGAGCAGTACTTC
TRBJ1-2,TRBD1,TRBV20-1,NA,CSARGPGQASAGYTF,TGCAGTGCTAGAGGCCCTGGACAGGCCTCCGCGGGCTACACCTTC
TRBJ2-3,NA,TRBV10-3,NA,CATLGFTDTQYF,TGTGCCACCTTAGGGTTCACAGATACGCAGTATTTT
TRBJ2-7,TRBD1,TRBV10-3,NA,CAIRTGQDYEQYF,TGTGCCATCAGGACGGGACAGGACTACGAGCAGTACTTC
TRBJ1-5,NA,TRBV27,NA,CASSLRGRSNQPQHF,TGTGCCAGCAGTTTAAGAGGGAGGAGCAATCAGCCCCAGCATTTT
TRBJ2-3,NA,TRBV2,NA,CASLRNSRTDTQYF,TGTGCCAGCTTGAGGAATAGCCGCACAGATACGCAGTATTTT
TRBJ1-2,NA,TRBV14,once,CASSQDLDLYGYTF,TGTGCCAGCAGCCAAGATCTGGACCTCTATGGCTACACCTTC
TRBJ1-2,TRBD1,TRBV6-5,NA,CASSHPDRAYGYTF,TGTGCCAGCAGTCATCCGGACAGGGCCTATGGCTACACCTTC
TRBJ2-5,TRBD1,TRBV2,NA,CASQGQGLRETQYF,TGTGCCAGCCAAGGACAGGGGTTACGAGAGACCCAGTACTTC
TRBJ2-2,TRBD1,TRBV20-1,few,CSARGTGNTGELFF,TGCAGTGCTAGGGGGACAGGCAACACCGGGGAGCTGTTTTTT
TRBJ1-5,NA,TRBV12-3/TRBV12-4,once,CASSLLSLGSVDNQPQHF,TGTGCCAGCAGTTTATTGTCTTTGGGCAGCGTGGACAATCAGCCCCAGCATTTT
TRBJ2-1,NA,TRBV27,NA,CASTPRWGDNEQFF,TGTGCCAGCACCCCTCGATGGGGGGACAATGAGCAGTTCTTC
TRBJ2-7,NA,TRBV27,NA,CASLGVTPPYEQYF,TGTGCCAGTCTGGGGGTAACCCCCCCCTACGAGCAGTACTTC
TRBJ1-2,NA,TRBV3-1,NA,CASSQDPRAGYTF,TGTGCCAGCAGCCAAGACCCTAGGGCTGGCTACACCTTC
TRBJ1-1,TRBD1,TRBV20-1,NA,CSADENRGATGNTEAFF,TGCAGTGCTGATGAGAACAGGGGGGCAACTGGGAACACTGAAGCTTTCTTT
TRBJ2-7,NA,TRBV12-3/TRBV12-4,once,CASSYGDNPTYEQYF,TGTGCCAGCAGCTATGGGGACAACCCGACCTACGAGCAGTACTTC
TRBJ2-7,TRBD1,TRBV4-2,NA,CASSQDKPGTGFAYEQYF,TGTGCCAGCAGCCAAGACAAACCCGGGACAGGGTTCGCCTACGAGCAGTACTTC
TRBJ2-5,TRBD2,TRBV2,NA,CASGAGGSQETQYF,TGTGCCAGCGGGGCGGGGGGCAGCCAAGAGACCCAGTACTTC
TRBJ2-7,TRBD2,TRBV20-1,NA,CSASGLAGPYEQYF,TGCAGTGCCTCGGGACTAGCGGGACCCTACGAGCAGTACTTC
TRBJ2-5,TRBD1,TRBV7-2,NA,CASSITRPGQGARETQYF,TGTGCCAGCAGCATAACTAGACCTGGACAGGGGGCTAGAGAGACCCAGTACTTC
TRBJ2-4,NA,TRBV7-3,NA,CASSLSGQGVLNIQYF,TGTGCCAGCAGCTTATCAGGACAAGGGGTCCTAAACATTCAGTACTTC
TRBJ1-2,NA,TRBV18,NA,CASSLDLNGYTF,TGTGCCAGCTCTCTGGACCTCAATGGCTACACCTTC
TRBJ1-5,NA,TRBV15,NA,CATSREPQGRSNQPQHF,TGTGCCACCAGCAGAGAACCACAGGGAAGGAGCAATCAGCCCCAGCATTTT
TRBJ2-2,NA,TRBV11-2,NA,CASSPIRGELFF,TGTGCCAGCAGCCCAATTCGGGGGGAGCTGTTTTTT
TRBJ2-3,NA,TRBV6-1,NA,CASSGRRALKTDTQYF,TGTGCCAGCAGTGGCCGACGGGCCCTCAAGACAGATACGCAGTATTTT
TRBJ2-7,NA,TRBV5-1,NA,CASSQEQSYEQYF,TGCGCCAGCAGCCAGGAGCAATCCTACGAGCAGTACTTC
TRBJ2-7,TRBD2,TRBV3-1,NA,CASSQALAGGEQYF,TGTGCCAGCAGCCAAGCCCTAGCGGGGGGCGAGCAGTACTTC
TRBJ1-2,NA,TRBV29-1,NA,CSANGGYGYTF,TGCAGCGCTAATGGGGGCTATGGCTACACCTTC
TRBJ2-7,NA,TRBV28,NA,CASSLGAGPYEQYF,TGTGCCAGCAGTTTAGGAGCGGGTCCCTACGAGCAGTACTTC
TRBJ2-7,NA,TRBV6-6,once,CASSSPTREQYF,TGTGCCAGCAGTTCCCCCACTCGCGAGCAGTACTTC
TRBJ2-1,NA,TRBV12-3/TRBV12-4,few,CASSPPGNEQFF,TGTGCCAGCAGTCCACCAGGCAATGAGCAGTTCTTC
TRBJ2-1,NA,TRBV9,NA,CASSVATVSGAYNEQFF,TGTGCCAGCAGCGTAGCTACCGTGAGCGGAGCCTACAATGAGCAGTTCTTC
TRBJ2-7,TRBD1,TRBV19,NA,CASSWTGTSYEQYF,TGTGCCAGTAGTTGGACAGGGACCTCCTACGAGCAGTACTTC
TRBJ1-2,NA,TRBV20-1,few,CSARDTLNYGYTF,TGCAGTGCTAGAGATACCCTTAACTATGGCTACACCTTC
TRBJ2-3,NA,TRBV12-3/TRBV12-4,NA,CASSALDTQYF,TGTGCCAGCAGTGCCCTAGATACGCAGTATTTT
TRBJ2-3,TRBD2,TRBV20-1,NA,CSASRLAGSSTDTQYF,TGCAGTGCTAGCAGGCTAGCGGGTTCTAGCACAGATACGCAGTATTTT
TRBJ2-1,TRBD1,TRBV20-1,NA,CSAQDRFKFGEQFF,TGCAGTGCTCAGGACAGGTTCAAGTTTGGTGAGCAGTTCTTC
TRBJ2-1,TRBD1,TRBV5-1,NA,CASSLSGQGHEQFF,TGCGCCAGCAGCTTGTCCGGACAGGGGCATGAGCAGTTCTTC
TRBJ2-7,NA,TRBV15,NA,CATSRDRASSYEQYF,TGTGCCACCAGCAGAGACAGAGCCAGCTCCTACGAGCAGTACTTC
TRBJ2-7,NA,TRBV5-6,NA,CASSLRLSRDPAYYEQYF,TGTGCCAGCAGCTTGAGGTTGTCCCGGGACCCTGCCTACTACGAGCAGTACTTC
TRBJ2-5,NA,TRBV30,NA,CAWGGGTLYQETQYF,TGTGCCTGGGGAGGGGGAACTTTGTACCAAGAGACCCAGTACTTC
TRBJ2-6,TRBD1,TRBV24-1,NA,CATSALTGGTSGANVLTF,TGTGCCACCAGTGCCCTGACAGGGGGCACCTCTGGGGCCAACGTCCTGACTTTC
TRBJ2-2,NA,TRBV20-1,NA,CSADYTGELFF,TGCAGTGCTGACTACACCGGGGAGCTGTTTTTT
TRBJ2-3,TRBD2,TRBV20-1,NA,CSARDRLAGAFTDTQYF,TGCAGTGCTAGAGACCGACTAGCGGGGGCCTTCACAGATACGCAGTATTTT
TRBJ2-1,NA,TRBV28,NA,CASTILGDNDEQFF,TGTGCCAGCACCATACTGGGGGACAATGATGAGCAGTTCTTC
TRBJ1-2,TRBD1,TRBV28,NA,CASSSTTGGVRGYTF,TGTGCCAGCAGCTCCACCACAGGGGGCGTGAGGGGCTACACCTTC
TRBJ2-5,NA,TRBV18,once,CASSPFGGGQETQYF,TGTGCCAGCTCACCATTTGGCGGAGGGCAAGAGACCCAGTACTTC
TRBJ2-5,TRBD2,TRBV30,NA,CAWGLGDFKETQYF,TGTGCCTGGGGACTAGGGGACTTCAAAGAGACCCAGTACTTC
TRBJ2-1,NA,TRBV3-1,few,CASSQGQSSYNEQFF,TGTGCCAGCAGCCAAGGTCAGAGCTCCTACAATGAGCAGTTCTTC
TRBJ2-6,TRBD2,TRBV7-2,NA,CASSSQRGSPVLTF,TGTGCCAGCAGCTCCCAGCGGGGCTCCCCCGTCCTGACTTTC
TRBJ2-5,TRBD2,TRBV5-1,NA,CASSLGTSEAQYF,TGCGCCAGCAGCCTAGGGACTAGTGAGGCCCAGTACTTC